This T cell receptor (beta chain) was sequenced during a study of identical twins (dated by TCRdb to the mid-2010s). Context from the whole study: To test whether fetal clonotypes persist, this study deep-sequenced TCR alpha and beta repertoires from monozygotic twins, from unrelated adults of various ages, and from cord blood. To rule out contamination, replicate twin experiments were performed at different times with different library preparation protocols. Study-wide findings and limitations: Compared with coincidental sharing between unrelated individuals, out-of-frame TCR alpha sequences shared between twins showed an excess of sequences with low generation probability. Out-of-frame TCR alpha sharing in monozygotic twins was systematically underestimated by recombination models, whereas sharing between unrelated individuals was in agreement with the recombination models. Excess twin sharing in beta out-of-frame sequences was weaker because fewer shared sequences lowered the signal-to-noise ratio. Invariant T cells such as MAIT and iNKT could partly confound zero-insertion analyses, although diverse VJ usage argued against such confounding for most clonotypes. Fewer insertions were carried by abundant cord blood beta clonotypes, a similar but weaker trend appeared in young adult naive repertoires, and no such trend appeared in memory repertoires. Conclusions relied on cross-sectional statistical analysis, since the same donors could not be followed over many years.

Library preparation used 5' RACE. The data were produced on an Illumina HiSeq 2000. A universal primer binding site was added through template switching, and the final cDNA carried a unique molecular identifier so that TCR cDNA molecules could be counted accurately. Specific primers in the conserved constant-segment region were used to synthesize first-strand cDNA for TCR alpha and beta chains. Each cDNA library was double barcoded, with a SMART-Mk sample barcode plus Illumina barcodes, to control for contamination. TruSeq adapter sequences, together with Illumina sample barcodes, were added in two successive PCR steps. The Illumina HiSeq platform was used with custom primers to sequence TCR alpha and beta cDNA libraries. The published analysis was carried out like this. Unique molecular identifiers were extracted from raw reads with MiGEC, and CDR3 positions were determined with MiXCR. Recombination models were inferred per individual with the repgenHMM and IGoR tools using an EM algorithm. The analysis of shared clonotypes was done with the tcR package in R, with sharing normalized by the product of cloneset sizes. To study raw recombination free of thymic and clonal selection effects, out-of-frame nonproductive sequences were analyzed. TCRdb trimmed the raw reads at Q25, called clones with MiXCR and kept productive beta chains. Entries that share a CDR3 protein sequence are merged under the most common genes and DNA. None of the V and J calls come from the authors' own analysis; TCRdb made them. This sample comprises about 890,000 distinct CDR3 sequences, about 12% of them detected only once. The ten largest clones capture around 1.5% of the sample.

With respect to this clonotype: Its target antigen remains unknown. No base-level quality is on record; no much larger clone is a single base apart.

The CDR3 measures 14 amino acids from cysteine to phenylalanine. Of the read, only the CDR3 DNA is kept; its 42 bases are in frame from base 1. The germline ends are 10 bases apart after V is trimmed by 3 bases and J by 7 bases. From a lookup of the germline V gene, CDR1 and CDR2 are SGHAT and FQNNGV. Every donor in the study was a healthy Caucasian. Three pairs of female monozygotic twins, all aged roughly 18 to 29 years, were included in the twin cohort. RNA for TCR libraries was isolated from peripheral blood mononuclear cells. The same specimen was also included in a second study, on yellow fever vaccine responses in identical twins. The other study reports the following: The T cell response to vaccination in identical twins was reported by the authors to appear partly convergent and partly personalized. Focusing on identical twins, the study followed the T cell clones that responded to the vaccine, and did so with precision.

The chain couples TRBV11-2 to TRBJ1-6; no D gene call is confident. What was sequenced was PBMCs. The TCR was taken from a woman younger than 35 in good health. The CDR3: CASSFVTGNSPLHF. The DNA sequence reads TGTGCCAGCAGCTTTGTGACGGGGAATTCACCCCTCCACTTT.